The T cell receptor (beta chain) described here comes from a study of blood T cell repertoires in COVID-19. As for the study in general: Collection of acute and convalescent COVID-19 samples took place in the United States, Italy and Spain. PBMCs, B-cell-depleted T cells, or T cells were the source of the cDNA or gDNA that made up the material.

Original handling: It was from reference gene primer amplification that nucleated cell counts were estimated. Using immunoSEQ multiplex PCR, the repertoire was profiled, and TCRdb retains in-frame clones only, with some absent. The V and J calls and clone size are taken from that table; D and trimming were inferred from the DNA. The sample contains 140,000 to 150,000 clones, around 90% of which appear only once. The specimen was peripheral blood. This TCR came from a woman aged 45 to 65 with acute or convalescent COVID-19.

CDR3 residues: CASRTGGFSQNQPQHF. Here the CDR3 DNA reads TGTGCCAGCAGGACAGGAGGATTCTCCCAGAATCAGCCCCAGCATTTT. The chain joins TRBV27 to TRBJ1-5, with D perhaps TRBD1 (6 bases). This CDR3 has 16 residues. Germline V CDR1 and CDR2: MNHEY, SMNVEV (reference sequence). Trimming shortened V by 6 bases and J by 4 bases, and 19 bases separated the two germline ends.